The rows below give T cell receptor beta chains drawn from one sample of a study of CD8+ T cells in alopecia areata. The data were produced by immunoSEQ multiplex PCR, yet TCRdb's version contains in-frame clones alone and is incomplete. This sample has a few hundred thousand clones, with roughly two fifths found just once. The input for sequencing was CD4+ T cells sorted from blood, taken at roughly week 30, from a patient treated with tofacitinib. The receptors shown here come from a human donor with alopecia areata. CDR3s include the opening cysteine and the closing phenylalanine or tryptophan. D genes are given only for firm matches. Clone size is not always given. Where it is, it says once, few, many or a class for expanded clones.

CDR3 protein,CDR3 DNA,V gene,J gene,clone size,D gene,CDR3 length
CASSPGQQETQYF,TGTGCCAGCAGCCCGGGACAGCAAGAGACCCAGTACTTC,TRBV5-4,TRBJ2-5,.,TRBD1,13
CAWSSRGANEQFF,TGTGCCTGGAGTAGTAGGGGAGCGAATGAGCAGTTCTTC,TRBV30,TRBJ2-1,once,.,13
CAWSVLGGQFNQPQHF,TGTGCCTGGAGTGTACTGGGTGGACAATTCAATCAGCCCCAGCATTTT,TRBV30,TRBJ1-5,few,.,16
CSVPGQGVYEQYF,TGCAGCGTCCCGGGACAGGGGGTCTACGAGCAGTACTTC,TRBV29-1,TRBJ2-7,few,TRBD1,13
CSVEVVRTEAFF,TGCAGCGTTGAAGTAGTGAGGACTGAAGCTTTCTTT,TRBV29-1,TRBJ1-1,.,.,12
CASTPAGTTGELFF,TGCGCCAGCACCCCAGCAGGGACCACCGGGGAGCTGTTTTTT,TRBV5-1,TRBJ2-2,few,.,14
CASSFRGGDTGELFF,TGCGCCAGCAGCTTTCGGGGAGGTGACACCGGGGAGCTGTTTTTT,TRBV5-1,TRBJ2-2,.,.,15
CASRPDRAYNEQFF,TGTGCCAGCAGGCCGGACAGAGCCTACAATGAGCAGTTCTTC,TRBV2,TRBJ2-1,.,.,14
CSVLTVSQNTEAFF,TGCAGCGTCCTGACAGTGTCCCAGAACACTGAAGCTTTCTTT,TRBV29-1,TRBJ1-1,few,.,14
CASSQAGQAVQETQYF,TGTGCCAGCAGCCAAGCCGGCCAGGCCGTACAAGAGACCCAGTACTTC,TRBV4-2,TRBJ2-5,.,.,16
CASGQWGEKNTEAFF,TGTGCCAGCGGACAGTGGGGTGAGAAGAACACTGAAGCTTTCTTT,TRBV11-1,TRBJ1-1,.,.,15
CASSQAQNGNQPQHF,TGCGCCAGCAGTCAGGCGCAGAACGGCAATCAGCCCCAGCATTTT,TRBV23-1,TRBJ1-5,few,.,15
CASSQVSIRGSPLHF,TGTGCCAGCAGCCAAGTGAGCATTAGGGGCTCACCCCTCCACTTT,TRBV14,TRBJ1-6,few,.,15
CASSRVSNTGELFF,TGCGCCAGCAGCCGGGTATCGAACACCGGGGAGCTGTTTTTT,TRBV5-1,TRBJ2-2,few,.,14
CASSRGGPGDTQYF,TGTGCCAGCAGCAGAGGAGGGCCTGGAGATACGCAGTATTTT,TRBV7-9,TRBJ2-3,.,.,14
CAWTSGGAMNNEQFF,TGTGCCTGGACTAGCGGGGGGGCGATGAACAATGAGCAGTTCTTC,TRBV30,TRBJ2-1,few,TRBD2,15
CASSSLLGQSMVQYF,TGTGCCAGCAGCTCCCTACTGGGCCAGTCAATGGTGCAGTATTTT,TRBV11-1,TRBJ2-3,.,.,15
CAWGRSGLEAFF,TGTGCCTGGGGTCGGAGCGGGCTTGAAGCTTTCTTT,TRBV30,TRBJ1-1,.,.,12
CASSRPSGSSYDEQFF,TGTGCCAGCAGCAGACCCAGCGGCAGCTCCTACGATGAGCAGTTCTTC,TRBV5-4,TRBJ2-1,few,.,16
CASSSGQGESAEQYF,TGTGCCAGCAGCTCCGGACAGGGGGAATCGGCCGAGCAGTACTTC,TRBV6-5,TRBJ2-7,.,TRBD1,15
CASSLAQGGTGELFF,TGTGCCAGCAGCTTAGCACAGGGAGGCACCGGGGAGCTGTTTTTT,TRBV7-6,TRBJ2-2,once,.,15
CASDRTAYNSPLHF,TGTGCCAGCGACCGGACAGCCTATAATTCACCCCTCCACTTT,TRBV2,TRBJ1-6,.,.,14
CSVEDGPRAGELFF,TGCAGCGTTGAAGATGGCCCCAGGGCCGGGGAGCTGTTTTTT,TRBV29-1,TRBJ2-2,few,.,14
CASSQGLASGSSYEQYF,TGTGCCAGCAGCCAAGGATTGGCTAGCGGAAGCTCCTACGAGCAGTACTTC,TRBV4-2,TRBJ2-7,.,TRBD2,17
CASSQGSASGRYNEQFF,TGCGCCAGCAGCCAAGGATCGGCTAGCGGGAGGTACAATGAGCAGTTCTTC,TRBV4-1,TRBJ2-1,once,TRBD2,17
CASSQGQAYSYEQYF,TGCGCCAGCAGCCAAGGACAGGCTTACTCCTACGAGCAGTACTTC,TRBV4-1,TRBJ2-7,.,.,15
CASSLGWGQGTYEQYF,TGCGCCAGCAGCCTCGGGTGGGGACAGGGCACCTACGAGCAGTACTTC,TRBV4-1,TRBJ2-7,few,TRBD1,16
CAWSADNYNEQFF,TGTGCCTGGAGTGCTGATAACTACAATGAGCAGTTCTTC,TRBV30,TRBJ2-1,.,.,13
CASRLTSGGYEQYF,TGTGCCAGCAGGTTAACTAGCGGGGGCTACGAGCAGTACTTC,TRBV27,TRBJ2-7,.,TRBD2,14
CASSHRRGGANTEAFF,TGTGCCAGCAGCCACCGTAGAGGGGGTGCGAACACTGAAGCTTTCTTT,TRBV7-9,TRBJ1-1,few,.,16
CAYPGQGPEGYGYTF,TGTGCCTACCCGGGACAGGGACCGGAGGGCTATGGCTACACCTTC,TRBV30,TRBJ1-2,few,TRBD1,15
CASSQVGQGGYEQYF,TGTGCCAGCAGCCAAGTTGGACAGGGGGGCTACGAGCAGTACTTC,TRBV4-2,TRBJ2-7,.,TRBD1,15
CASSFGEVSYNEQFF,TGTGCCAGCAGCTTTGGGGAGGTTTCCTACAATGAGCAGTTCTTC,TRBV7-9,TRBJ2-1,.,.,15
CAWTTTGRTEAFF,TGTGCCTGGACGACGACAGGGCGGACTGAAGCTTTCTTT,TRBV30,TRBJ1-1,.,TRBD1,13
CASSPDGGPRNYGYTF,TGTGCCAGCAGCCCCGATGGAGGGCCGCGTAACTATGGCTACACCTTC,TRBV28,TRBJ1-2,.,.,16
CASRRDMNTEAFF,TGTGCCAGCCGCCGAGACATGAACACTGAAGCTTTCTTT,TRBV10-3,TRBJ1-1,few,.,13
CASSETGAENEQYF,TGTGCCAGCAGTGAAACGGGGGCTGAAAACGAGCAGTACTTC,TRBV2,TRBJ2-7,.,.,14
CSVEDLWGSPKPNTEAFF,TGCAGCGTTGAAGATCTTTGGGGCAGCCCAAAACCTAACACTGAAGCTTTCTTT,TRBV29-1,TRBJ1-1,few,.,18
CASREDYGYTF,TGTGCCAGCAGGGAGGACTATGGCTACACCTTC,TRBV2,TRBJ1-2,.,.,11
CAWSTGNQETQYF,TGTGCCTGGAGTACAGGGAACCAAGAGACCCAGTACTTC,TRBV30,TRBJ2-5,.,.,13
CSVRGLAGVFEQYF,TGCAGCGTAAGAGGACTAGCGGGAGTCTTCGAGCAGTACTTC,TRBV29-1,TRBJ2-7,few,TRBD2,14
CASSVALGTGQGTLHF,TGTGCCAGCAGCGTAGCCCTAGGGACAGGCCAAGGGACCCTCCACTTT,TRBV9,TRBJ1-6,once,TRBD1,16
CASTPGRGQYEQYF,TGTGCCAGCACCCCGGGCAGGGGGCAGTACGAGCAGTACTTC,TRBV6-6,TRBJ2-7,.,TRBD1,14
CSVGRGPGTRRTDTQYF,TGCAGCGTTGGAAGGGGTCCAGGGACTAGAAGGACAGATACGCAGTATTTT,TRBV29-1,TRBJ2-3,.,TRBD2,17
CASIREDRSSSYEQYF,TGTGCCAGCATACGAGAAGACAGGTCTAGCTCCTACGAGCAGTACTTC,TRBV9,TRBJ2-7,.,.,16
CASSTGAATNEKLFF,TGTGCCAGCAGTACCGGAGCCGCAACTAATGAAAAACTGTTTTTT,TRBV6-5,TRBJ1-4,many,.,15
CASSVEGTGNTEAFF,TGTGCCAGCAGCGTAGAAGGGACAGGGAACACTGAAGCTTTCTTT,TRBV9,TRBJ1-1,once,TRBD1,15
CASSAQGSNQPQHF,TGTGCCAGCAGCGCCCAGGGGAGCAATCAGCCCCAGCATTTT,TRBV9,TRBJ1-5,.,.,14
CAWSVVSGRGDTQYF,TGTGCCTGGAGTGTAGTAAGCGGGAGAGGTGATACGCAGTATTTT,TRBV30,TRBJ2-3,once,TRBD2,15
CASSQGANIQYF,TGTGCCAGTAGCCAGGGGGCAAACATTCAGTACTTC,TRBV19,TRBJ2-4,.,TRBD1,12